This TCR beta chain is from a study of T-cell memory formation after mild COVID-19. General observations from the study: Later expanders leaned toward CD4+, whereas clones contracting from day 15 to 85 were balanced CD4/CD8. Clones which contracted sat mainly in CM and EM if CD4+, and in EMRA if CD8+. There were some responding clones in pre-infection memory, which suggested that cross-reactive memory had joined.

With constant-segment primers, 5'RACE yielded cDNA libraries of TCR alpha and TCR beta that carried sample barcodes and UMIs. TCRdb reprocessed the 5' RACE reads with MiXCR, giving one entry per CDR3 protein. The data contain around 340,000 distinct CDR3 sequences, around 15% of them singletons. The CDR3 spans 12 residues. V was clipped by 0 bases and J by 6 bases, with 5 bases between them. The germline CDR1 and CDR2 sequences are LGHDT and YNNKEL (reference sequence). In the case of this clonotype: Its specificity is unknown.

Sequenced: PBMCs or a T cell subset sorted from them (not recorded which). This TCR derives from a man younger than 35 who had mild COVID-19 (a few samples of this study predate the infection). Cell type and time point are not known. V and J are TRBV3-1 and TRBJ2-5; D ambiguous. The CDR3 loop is CASSQDQKTQYF. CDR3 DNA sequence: TGTGCCAGCAGCCAAGATCAAAAGACCCAGTACTTC.